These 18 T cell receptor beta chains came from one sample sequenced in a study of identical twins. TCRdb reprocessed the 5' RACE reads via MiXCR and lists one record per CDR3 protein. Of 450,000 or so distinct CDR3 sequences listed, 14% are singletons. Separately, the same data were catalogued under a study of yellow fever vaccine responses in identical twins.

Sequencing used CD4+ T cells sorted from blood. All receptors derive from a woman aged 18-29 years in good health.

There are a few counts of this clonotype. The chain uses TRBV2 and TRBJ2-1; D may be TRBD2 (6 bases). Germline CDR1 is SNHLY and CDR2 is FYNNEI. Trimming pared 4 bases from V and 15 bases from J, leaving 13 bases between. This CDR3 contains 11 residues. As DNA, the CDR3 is TGTGCCAGCAGTGTTGTTAGCGGTACGTTCTTC. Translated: CASSVVSGTFF.

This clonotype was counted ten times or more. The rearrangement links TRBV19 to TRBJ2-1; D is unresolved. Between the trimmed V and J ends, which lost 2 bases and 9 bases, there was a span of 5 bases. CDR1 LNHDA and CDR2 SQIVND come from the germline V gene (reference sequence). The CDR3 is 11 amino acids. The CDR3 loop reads CASSIKVEQFF. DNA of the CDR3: TGTGCCAGTAGTATAAAGGTTGAGCAGTTCTTC.

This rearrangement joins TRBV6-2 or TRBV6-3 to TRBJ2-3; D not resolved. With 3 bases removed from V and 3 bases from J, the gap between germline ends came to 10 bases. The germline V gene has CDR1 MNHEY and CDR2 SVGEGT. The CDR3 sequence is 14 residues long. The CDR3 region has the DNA TGTGCCAGCAGTTATGGCTACCCGACAGATACGCAGTATTTT. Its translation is CASSYGYPTDTQYF.

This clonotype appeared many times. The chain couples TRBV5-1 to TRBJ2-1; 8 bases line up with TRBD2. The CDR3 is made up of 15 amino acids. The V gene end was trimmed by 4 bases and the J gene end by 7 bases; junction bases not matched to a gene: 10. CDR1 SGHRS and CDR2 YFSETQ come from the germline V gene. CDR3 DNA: TGCGCCAGCAGCCCCGGGCTAGCGGGTACTAATGAGCAGTTCTTC. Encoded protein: CASSPGLAGTNEQFF.

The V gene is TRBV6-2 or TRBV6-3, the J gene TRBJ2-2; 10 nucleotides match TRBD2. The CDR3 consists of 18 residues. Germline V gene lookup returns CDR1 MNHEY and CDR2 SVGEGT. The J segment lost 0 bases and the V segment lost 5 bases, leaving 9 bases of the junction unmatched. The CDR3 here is CASSHAPGLATNTGELFF. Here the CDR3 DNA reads TGTGCCAGCAGTCACGCACCGGGACTAGCGACGAACACCGGGGAGCTGTTTTTT.

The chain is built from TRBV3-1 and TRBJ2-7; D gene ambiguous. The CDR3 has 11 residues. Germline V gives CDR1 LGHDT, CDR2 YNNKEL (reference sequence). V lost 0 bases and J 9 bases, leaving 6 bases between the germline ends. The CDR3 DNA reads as TGTGCCAGCAGCCAAGATCTATTGCAGTACTTC. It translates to CASSQDLLQYF.

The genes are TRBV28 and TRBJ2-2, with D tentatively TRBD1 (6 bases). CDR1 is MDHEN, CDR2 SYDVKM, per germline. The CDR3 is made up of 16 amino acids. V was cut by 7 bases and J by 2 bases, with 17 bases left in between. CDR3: CASTSTRDTNTGELFF. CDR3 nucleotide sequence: TGTGCCAGCACCTCGACCCGGGACACCAACACCGGGGAGCTGTTTTTT.

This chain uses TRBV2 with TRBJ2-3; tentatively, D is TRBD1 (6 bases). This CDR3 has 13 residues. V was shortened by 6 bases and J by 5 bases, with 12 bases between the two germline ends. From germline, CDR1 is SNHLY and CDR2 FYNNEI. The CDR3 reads CASRITGKDTQYF. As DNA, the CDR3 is TGTGCCAGCAGGATTACAGGGAAAGATACGCAGTATTTT.

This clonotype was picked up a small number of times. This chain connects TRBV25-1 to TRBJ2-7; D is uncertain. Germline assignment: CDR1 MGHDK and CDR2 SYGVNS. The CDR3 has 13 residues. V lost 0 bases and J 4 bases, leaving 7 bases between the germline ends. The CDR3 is CASSEYPEYEQYF. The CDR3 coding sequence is TGTGCCAGCAGTGAATATCCCGAATACGAGCAGTACTTC.

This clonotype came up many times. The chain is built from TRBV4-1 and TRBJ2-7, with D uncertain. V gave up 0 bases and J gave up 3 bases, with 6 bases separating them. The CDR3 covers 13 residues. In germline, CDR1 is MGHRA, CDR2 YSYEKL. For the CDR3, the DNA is TGCGCCAGCAGCCAAGAGGTCTACTACGAGCAGTACTTC. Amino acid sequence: CASSQEVYYEQYF.

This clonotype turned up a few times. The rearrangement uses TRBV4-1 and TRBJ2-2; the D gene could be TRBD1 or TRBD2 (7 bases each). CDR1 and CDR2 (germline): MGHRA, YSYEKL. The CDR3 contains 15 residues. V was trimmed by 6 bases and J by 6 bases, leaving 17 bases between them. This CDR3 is CASRREGARPGELFF. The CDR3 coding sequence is TGCGCCAGCAGGAGGGAGGGGGCGCGCCCCGGGGAGCTGTTTTTT.

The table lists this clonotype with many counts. The CDR3 DNA is TGCAGTGCTAGTGCAACGGGTTTTGGGGAGCTGTTTTTT. The encoded protein is CSASATGFGELFF. This chain uses TRBV20-1 with TRBJ2-2; D not resolved. Germline V lookup: CDR1 DFQATT, CDR2 SNEGSKA (reference sequence). The V end lost 3 bases, the J end lost 8 bases, and 13 bases lay between the germline ends. The CDR3 has 13 residues.

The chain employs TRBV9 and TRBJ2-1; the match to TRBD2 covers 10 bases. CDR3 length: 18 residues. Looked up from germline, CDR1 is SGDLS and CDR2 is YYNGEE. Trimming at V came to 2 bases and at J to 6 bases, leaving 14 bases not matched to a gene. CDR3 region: CASSVATPLAGGSNEQFF. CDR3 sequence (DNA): TGTGCCAGCAGCGTGGCAACCCCATTAGCGGGGGGCTCCAATGAGCAGTTCTTC. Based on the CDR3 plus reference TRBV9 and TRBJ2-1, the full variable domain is DSGVTQTPKHLITATGQRVTLRCSPRSGDLSVYWYQQSLDQGLQFLIQYYNGEERAKGNILERFSAQQFPDLHSELNLSSLELGDSALYFCASSVATPLAGGSNEQFFGPGTRLTVL.

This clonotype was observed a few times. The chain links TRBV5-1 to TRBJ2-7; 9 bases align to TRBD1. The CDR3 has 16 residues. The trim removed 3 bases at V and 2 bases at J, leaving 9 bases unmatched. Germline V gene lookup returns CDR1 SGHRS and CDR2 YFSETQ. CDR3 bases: TGCGCCAGCAGCTCTAACCTCGGGACAGGGACCTACGAGCAGTACTTC. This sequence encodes CASSSNLGTGTYEQYF.

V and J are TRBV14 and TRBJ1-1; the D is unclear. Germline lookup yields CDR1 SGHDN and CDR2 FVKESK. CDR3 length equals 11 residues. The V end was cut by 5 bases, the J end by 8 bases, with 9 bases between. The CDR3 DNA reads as TGTGCCAGCAGCTCAGGCTCAGAAGCTTTCTTT. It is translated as CASSSGSEAFF.

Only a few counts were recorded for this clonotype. DNA for the CDR3: TGTGCCAGCAGTTTGGGAGTCGGGACAGTAAACACTGAAGCTTTCTTT. The encoded protein is CASSLGVGTVNTEAFF. The rearrangement links TRBV12-3 or TRBV12-4 to TRBJ1-1; TRBD1 matches at 7 bases. The CDR3 totals 16 residues. V dropped 3 bases and J dropped 2; count of bases not matched to a gene: 9.

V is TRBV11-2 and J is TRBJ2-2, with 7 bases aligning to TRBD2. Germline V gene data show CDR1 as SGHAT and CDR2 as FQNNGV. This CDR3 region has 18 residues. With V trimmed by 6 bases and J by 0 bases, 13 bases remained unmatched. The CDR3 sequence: CASSSSLAGHTNTGELFF. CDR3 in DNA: TGTGCCAGCAGTTCCTCTTTAGCGGGTCATACGAACACCGGGGAGCTGTTTTTT.

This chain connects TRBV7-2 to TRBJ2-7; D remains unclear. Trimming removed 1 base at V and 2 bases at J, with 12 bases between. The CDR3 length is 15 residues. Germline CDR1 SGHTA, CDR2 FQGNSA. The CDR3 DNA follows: TGTGCCAGCAGCTTAGGTCTGGCCCGGACCTACGAGCAGTACTTC. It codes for CASSLGLARTYEQYF.